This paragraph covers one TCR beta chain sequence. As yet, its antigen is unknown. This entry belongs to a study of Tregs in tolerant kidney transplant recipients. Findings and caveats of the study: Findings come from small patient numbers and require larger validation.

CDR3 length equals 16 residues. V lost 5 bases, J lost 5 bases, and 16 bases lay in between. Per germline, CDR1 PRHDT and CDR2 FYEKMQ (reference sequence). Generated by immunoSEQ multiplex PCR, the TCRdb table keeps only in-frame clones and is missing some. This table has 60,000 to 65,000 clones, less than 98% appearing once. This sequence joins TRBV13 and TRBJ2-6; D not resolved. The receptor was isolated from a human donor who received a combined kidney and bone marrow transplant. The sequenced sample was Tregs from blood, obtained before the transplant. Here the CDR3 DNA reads TGTGCCAGCAGCCGTCCAGTACAAAGTCGGGCCAACGTCCTGACTTTC. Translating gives CASSRPVQSRANVLTF.